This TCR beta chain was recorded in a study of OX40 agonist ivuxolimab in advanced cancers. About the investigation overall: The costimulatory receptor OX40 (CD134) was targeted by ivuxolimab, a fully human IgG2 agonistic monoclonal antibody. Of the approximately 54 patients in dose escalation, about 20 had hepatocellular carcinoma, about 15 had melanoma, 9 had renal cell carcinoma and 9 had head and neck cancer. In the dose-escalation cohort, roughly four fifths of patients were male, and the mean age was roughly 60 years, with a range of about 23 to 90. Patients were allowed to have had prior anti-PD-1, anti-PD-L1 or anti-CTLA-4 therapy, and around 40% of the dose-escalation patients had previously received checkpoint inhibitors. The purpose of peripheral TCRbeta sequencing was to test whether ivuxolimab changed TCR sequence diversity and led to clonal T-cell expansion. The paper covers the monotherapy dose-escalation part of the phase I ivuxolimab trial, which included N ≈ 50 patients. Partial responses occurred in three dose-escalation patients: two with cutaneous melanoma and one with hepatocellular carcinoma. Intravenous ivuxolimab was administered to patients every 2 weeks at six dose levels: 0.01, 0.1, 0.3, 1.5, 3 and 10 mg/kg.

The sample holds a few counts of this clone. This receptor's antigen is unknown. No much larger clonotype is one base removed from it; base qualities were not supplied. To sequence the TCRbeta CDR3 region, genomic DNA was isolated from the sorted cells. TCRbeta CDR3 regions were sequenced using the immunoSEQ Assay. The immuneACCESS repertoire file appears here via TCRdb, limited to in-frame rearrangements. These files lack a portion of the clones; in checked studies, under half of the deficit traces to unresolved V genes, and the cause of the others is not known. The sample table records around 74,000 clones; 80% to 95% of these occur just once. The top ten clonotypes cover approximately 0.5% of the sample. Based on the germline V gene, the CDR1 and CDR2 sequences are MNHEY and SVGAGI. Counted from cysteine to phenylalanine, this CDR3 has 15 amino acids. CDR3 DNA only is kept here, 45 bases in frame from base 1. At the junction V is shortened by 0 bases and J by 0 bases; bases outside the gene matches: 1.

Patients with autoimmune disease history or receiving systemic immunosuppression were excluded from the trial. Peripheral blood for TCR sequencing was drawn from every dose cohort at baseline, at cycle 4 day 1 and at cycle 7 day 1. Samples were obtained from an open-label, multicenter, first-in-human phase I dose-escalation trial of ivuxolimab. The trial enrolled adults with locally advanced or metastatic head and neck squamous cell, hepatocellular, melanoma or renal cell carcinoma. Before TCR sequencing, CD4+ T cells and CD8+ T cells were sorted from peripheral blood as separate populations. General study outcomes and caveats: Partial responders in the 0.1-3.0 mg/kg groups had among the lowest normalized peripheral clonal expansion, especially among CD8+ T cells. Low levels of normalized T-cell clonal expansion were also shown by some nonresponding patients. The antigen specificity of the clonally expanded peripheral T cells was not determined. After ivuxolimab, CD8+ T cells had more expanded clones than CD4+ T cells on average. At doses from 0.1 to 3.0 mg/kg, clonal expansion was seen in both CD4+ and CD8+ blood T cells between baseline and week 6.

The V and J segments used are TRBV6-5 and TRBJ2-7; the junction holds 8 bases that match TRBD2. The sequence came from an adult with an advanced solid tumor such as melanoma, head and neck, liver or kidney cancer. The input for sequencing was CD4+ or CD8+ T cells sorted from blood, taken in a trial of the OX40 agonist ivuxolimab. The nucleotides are TGTGCCAGCAGTTACTCGAGCGGGAGCTCCTACGAGCAGTACTTC. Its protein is CASSYSSGSSYEQYF.